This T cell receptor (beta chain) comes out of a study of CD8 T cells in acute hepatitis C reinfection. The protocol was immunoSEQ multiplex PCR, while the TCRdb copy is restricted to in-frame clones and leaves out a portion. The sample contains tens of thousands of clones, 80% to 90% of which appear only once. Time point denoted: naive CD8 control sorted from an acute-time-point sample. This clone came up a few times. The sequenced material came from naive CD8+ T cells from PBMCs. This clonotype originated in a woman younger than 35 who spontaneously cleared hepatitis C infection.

The CDR3 sequence: CASRPGLLVSGELFF. Written as DNA, the CDR3 is TGTGCCAGCAGACCCGGACTACTAGTCTCCGGGGAGCTGTTTTTT. This chain connects TRBV27 to TRBJ2-2; D perhaps matches TRBD2 (6 bases). V gave up 6 bases and J gave up 6 bases, with 17 bases separating them. Germline assignment: CDR1 MNHEY and CDR2 SMNVEV (reference sequence). CDR3 length: 15 amino acids.